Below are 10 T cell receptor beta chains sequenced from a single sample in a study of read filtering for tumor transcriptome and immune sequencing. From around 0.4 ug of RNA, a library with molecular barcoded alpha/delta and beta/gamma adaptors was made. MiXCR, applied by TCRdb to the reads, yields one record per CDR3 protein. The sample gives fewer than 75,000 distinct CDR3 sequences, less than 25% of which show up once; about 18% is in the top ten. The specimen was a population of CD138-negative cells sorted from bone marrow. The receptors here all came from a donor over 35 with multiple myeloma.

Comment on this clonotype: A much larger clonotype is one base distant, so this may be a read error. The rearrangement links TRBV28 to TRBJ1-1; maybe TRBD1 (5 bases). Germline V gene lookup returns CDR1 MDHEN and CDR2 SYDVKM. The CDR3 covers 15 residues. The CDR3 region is CASSSRGGANTEVFF. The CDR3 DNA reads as TGTGCCAGCAGTTCCCGGGGAGGGGCGAACACTGAAGTTTTCTTT.

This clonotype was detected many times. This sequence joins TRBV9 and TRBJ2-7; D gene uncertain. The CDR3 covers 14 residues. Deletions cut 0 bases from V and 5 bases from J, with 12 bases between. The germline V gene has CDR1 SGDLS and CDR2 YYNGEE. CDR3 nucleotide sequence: TGTGCCAGCAGCGTAGGTGTAGGAAGGCACGAGCAGTACTTC. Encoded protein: CASSVGVGRHEQYF.

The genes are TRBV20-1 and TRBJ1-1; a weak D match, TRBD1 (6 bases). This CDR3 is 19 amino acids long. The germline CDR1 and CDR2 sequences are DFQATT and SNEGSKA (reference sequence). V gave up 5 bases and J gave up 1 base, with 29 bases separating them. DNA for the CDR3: TGCAGTGCTCAGCAGATCAAACAGGGAGACCTTTATCCGAACACTGAAGCTTTCTTT. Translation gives CSAQQIKQGDLYPNTEAFF.

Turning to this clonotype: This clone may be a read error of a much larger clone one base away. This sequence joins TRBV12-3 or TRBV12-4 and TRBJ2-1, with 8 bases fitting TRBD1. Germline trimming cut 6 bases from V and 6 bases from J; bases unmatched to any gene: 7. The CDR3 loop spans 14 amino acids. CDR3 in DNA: TGTGCCAGCAGACCCCTACAGGGGGGCAATGAGCAGTTCTTC. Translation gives CASRPLQGGNEQFF.

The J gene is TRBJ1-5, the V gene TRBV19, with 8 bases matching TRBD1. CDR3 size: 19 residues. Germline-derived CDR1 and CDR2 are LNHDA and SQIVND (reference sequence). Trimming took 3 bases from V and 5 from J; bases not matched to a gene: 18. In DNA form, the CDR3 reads TGTGCCAGTAGTATTTCTCCGAGACAGGGGTTCGGAATTTATCAGCCCCAGCATTTT. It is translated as CASSISPRQGFGIYQPQHF.

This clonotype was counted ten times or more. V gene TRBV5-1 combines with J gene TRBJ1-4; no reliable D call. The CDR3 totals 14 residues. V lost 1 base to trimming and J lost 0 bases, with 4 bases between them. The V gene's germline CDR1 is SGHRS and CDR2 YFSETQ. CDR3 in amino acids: CASSLNPTNEKLFF. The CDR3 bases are TGCGCCAGCAGCTTGAATCCAACTAATGAAAAACTGTTTTTT.

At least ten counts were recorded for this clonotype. The CDR3 DNA follows: TGTGCCAGCACCAACGGGAGGAATTCACCCCTCCACTTT. Residues: CASTNGRNSPLHF. V and J are TRBV2 and TRBJ1-6; D is ambiguous. This CDR3 is built from 13 residues. Germline CDR1 reads SNHLY; CDR2 reads FYNNEI. Trimming shortened V by 7 bases and J by 7 bases, and 11 bases separated the two germline ends.

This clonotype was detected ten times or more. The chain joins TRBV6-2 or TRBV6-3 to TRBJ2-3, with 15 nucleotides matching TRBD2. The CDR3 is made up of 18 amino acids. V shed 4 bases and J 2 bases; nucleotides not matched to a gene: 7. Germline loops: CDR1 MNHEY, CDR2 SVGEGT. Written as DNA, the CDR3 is TGTGCCAGCAGTTGGACTAGCGGGAGGGCCCAGGACACAGATACGCAGTATTTT. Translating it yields CASSWTSGRAQDTDTQYF.

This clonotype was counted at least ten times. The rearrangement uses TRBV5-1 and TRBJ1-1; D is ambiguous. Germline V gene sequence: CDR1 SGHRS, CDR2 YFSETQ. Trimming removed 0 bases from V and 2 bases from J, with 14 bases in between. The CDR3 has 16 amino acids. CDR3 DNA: TGCGCCAGCAGCTTGGCCCAGTCAGGAGCTAACACTGAAGCTTTCTTT. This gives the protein CASSLAQSGANTEAFF.

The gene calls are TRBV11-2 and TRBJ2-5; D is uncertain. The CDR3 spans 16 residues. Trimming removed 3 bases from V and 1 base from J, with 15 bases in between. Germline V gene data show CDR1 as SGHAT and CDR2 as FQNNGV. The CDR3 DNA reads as TGTGCCAGCAGCTTTGGTTCGTGGTCCCCCCAAGAGACCCAGTACTTC. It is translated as CASSFGSWSPQETQYF. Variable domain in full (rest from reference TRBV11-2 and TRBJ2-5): EAGVAQSPRYKIIEKRQSVAFWCNPISGHATLYWYQQILGQGPKLLIQFQNNGVVDDSQLPKDRFSAERLKGVDSTLKIQPAKLEDSAVYLCASSFGSWSPQETQYFGPGTRLLVL.